These 18 T cell receptor beta chains were all obtained from the same sample, sequenced in a study of blood T cell repertoires in COVID-19. Method: immunoSEQ multiplex PCR; TCRdb's copy keeps in-frame clones and lacks some. The table lists hundreds of thousands of clones, roughly 89% of them singletons. The sample taken for sequencing was peripheral blood. These receptors were obtained from a man in his sixties who had recovered from COVID-19.

The chain joins TRBV3-1 (or the pseudogene TRBV3-2) to TRBJ2-3; no definite D call. CDR1 is LGHDT and CDR2 is YNNKEL in the germline V gene (reference sequence). The CDR3 contains 12 residues. V lost 0 bases and J lost 5, with 3 bases in between. DNA of the CDR3: TGTGCCAGCAGCCAAGACGTAGATACGCAGTATTTT. Its protein product is CASSQDVDTQYF.

V gene TRBV7-2 combines with J gene TRBJ2-7, with D maybe TRBD1 (6 bases). CDR1 is SGHTA, CDR2 FQGNSA, per germline. The CDR3 consists of 14 residues. Between the trimmed V and J ends, which lost 6 bases and 6 bases, there was a span of 18 bases. The CDR3 nucleotides are TGTGCCAGCAGTTCTGCCCTATCAGGGGCCGAGCAGTACTTC. Amino acids: CASSSALSGAEQYF.

The chain has TRBV18 and TRBJ1-1; 8 nucleotides match TRBD1. Germline assignment: CDR1 KGHSH and CDR2 LQKENI. The CDR3 is 16 amino acids. V trimming: 4 bases; J trimming: 7 bases; junction bases outside the gene matches: 14. The CDR3 sequence: CASSRGTGLSQDEAFF. CDR3 bases: TGTGCCAGCTCACGCGGGACAGGACTATCACAAGATGAAGCTTTCTTT. Combining the CDR3 with reference TRBV18 and TRBJ1-1 gives the whole variable domain NAGVMQNPRHLVRRRGQEARLRCSPMKGHSHVYWYRQLPEEGLKFMVYLQKENIIDESGMPKERFSAEFPKEGPSILRIQQVVRGDSAAYFCASSRGTGLSQDEAFFGQGTRLTVV.

The V gene is TRBV19, the J gene TRBJ1-5; tentative D call: TRBD1 (6 bases). This CDR3 region has 14 residues. Germline V gene lookup returns CDR1 LNHDA and CDR2 SQIVND (reference sequence). The V and J ends lost 9 bases and 0 bases respectively, with 12 bases between them. DNA for the CDR3: TGTGCCAGCCAGGACAGACTTAGCAATCAGCCCCAGCATTTT. Translating gives CASQDRLSNQPQHF.

V usage is TRBV10-3 and J usage is TRBJ2-3, with 13 bases identical to TRBD2. J lost 3 bases, V lost 5 bases, and 8 bases had no gene match. CDR1 and CDR2 (germline): ENHRY, SYGVKD. The CDR3 contains 17 residues. For the CDR3, the DNA is TGTGCCATCAGTACCGGGACTAGCGGGAAGGGGACAGATACGCAGTATTTT. The encoded protein is CAISTGTSGKGTDTQYF.

This chain links TRBV5-1 with TRBJ1-2, with 7 bases lining up with TRBD1. The CDR3 is 15 amino acids. The V gene end was trimmed by 0 bases and the J gene end by 7 bases; junction bases not matched to a gene: 9. Germline assignment: CDR1 SGHRS and CDR2 YFSETQ. The CDR3 sequence: CASSLETGSRPGYTF. The CDR3 DNA sequence: TGCGCCAGCAGCTTGGAGACAGGGTCTAGGCCTGGCTACACCTTC. The complete variable domain, with remaining parts taken from reference TRBV5-1 and TRBJ1-2, reads KAGVTQTPRYLIKTRGQQVTLSCSPISGHRSVSWYQQTPGQGLQFLFEYFSETQRNKGNFPGRFSGRQFSNSRSEMNVSTLELGDSALYLCASSLETGSRPGYTFGSGTRLTVV.

The chain combines TRBV29-1 with TRBJ2-7; 8 positions agree with TRBD1. Germline CDR1 reads SQVTM; CDR2 reads ANQGSEA. CDR3 size: 13 residues. The junction had 8 bases not matched to a gene; V was cut back by 5 bases and J by 5 bases. The CDR3 loop is CSVLGQGRDEQYF. CDR3 DNA sequence: TGCAGCGTTCTCGGACAGGGTCGGGACGAGCAGTACTTC.

The table lists this clone with a few counts. J is TRBJ2-3 and V is TRBV7-3, with D tentatively TRBD2 (5 bases). V lost 5 bases, J lost 1 base, and 10 bases lay in between. CDR3 length equals 14 residues. Germline assignment: CDR1 SGHTA and CDR2 FQGTGA. CDR3 DNA sequence: TGTGCCAGCAGCGCCTCCGGGGGCACAGATACGCAGTATTTT. Translated, it gives CASSASGGTDTQYF. The entire variable domain, with the rest obtained from reference TRBV7-3 and TRBJ2-3, is as follows: GAGVSQTPSNKVTEKGKYVELRCDPISGHTALYWYRQSLGQGPEFLIYFQGTGAADDSGLPNDRFFAVRPEGSVSTLKIQRTERGDSAVYLCASSASGGTDTQYFGPGTRLTVL.

The chain couples TRBV18 to TRBJ1-2; D perhaps matches TRBD1 (5 bases). This CDR3 is built from 13 residues. Per germline, CDR1 KGHSH and CDR2 LQKENI. V was clipped by 6 bases and J by 4 bases, with 12 bases between them. CDR3 protein: CASSPEGIYGYTF. CDR3 nucleotide sequence: TGTGCCAGCTCTCCGGAGGGGATCTATGGCTACACCTTC.

The chain links TRBV28 to TRBJ1-3; D is undetermined. The CDR3 runs to 14 residues. Germline CDR1 is MDHEN and CDR2 is SYDVKM. V was pared by 6 bases and J by 0 bases, with 9 bases between. As DNA, the CDR3 is TGTGCCAGCAGCCCCCCAGTCTCTGGAAACACCATATATTTT. It yields the protein CASSPPVSGNTIYF. The whole variable domain, remainder taken from reference TRBV28 and TRBJ1-3, is DVKVTQSSRYLVKRTGEKVFLECVQDMDHENMFWYRQDPGLGLRLIYFSYDVKMKEKGDIPEGYSVSREKKERFSLILESASTNQTSMYLCASSPPVSGNTIYFGEGSWLTVV.

This clone was counted only a few times. J is TRBJ2-7 and V is TRBV9; possibly TRBD2 for D (6 bases). Germline loops: CDR1 SGDLS, CDR2 YYNGEE. The CDR3 contains 16 residues. Trimming pared 4 bases from V and 3 bases from J, leaving 20 bases between. The DNA of the CDR3 is TGTGCCAGCAGCTCTCCCGAAGGGCGGGGCGACTACGAGCAGTACTTC. Residues: CASSSPEGRGDYEQYF.

The J gene is TRBJ2-2, the V gene TRBV2, with 13 bases fitting TRBD2. Losses at the gene ends were 6 bases for V and 7 bases for J; bases not matched to a gene: 11. The CDR3 is made up of 17 amino acids. The V gene's germline CDR1 is SNHLY and CDR2 FYNNEI. The CDR3 region has the DNA TGTGCCAGCAGGCGACCGGGACTAGCGGGAAAAAACGGGGAGCTGTTTTTT. This gives the protein CASRRPGLAGKNGELFF.

The rearrangement joins TRBV1 to TRBJ2-7; the table's TRBD2 call for D was not verified on the DNA. TRBV1 has pseudogene status. The CDR3 extends over 16 amino acids. Here the CDR3 reads CTSSPKTSGGAGEQYF. The CDR3 DNA reads as TGCACCAGCAGCCCCAAGACTAGCGGGGGGGCCGGGGAGCAGTACTTC.

The chain links TRBV19 to TRBJ1-3; a weak D match, TRBD1 (6 bases). Germline lookup yields CDR1 LNHDA and CDR2 SQIVND (reference sequence). The CDR3 is 15 residues long. Trimming removed 3 bases at V and 0 bases at J, with 9 bases between. DNA for the CDR3: TGTGCCAGTAGTATGAACAGGGACTCTGGAAACACCATATATTTT. This codes for CASSMNRDSGNTIYF.

This sequence joins TRBV11-2 and TRBJ2-7, with D tentatively TRBD1 (6 bases). V was trimmed by 0 bases and J by 0 bases, leaving 12 bases between them. Germline V lookup: CDR1 SGHAT, CDR2 FQNNGV. The CDR3 loop spans 16 amino acids. CDR3 region: CASSLEAGAVSYEQYF. The CDR3 bases are TGTGCCAGCAGCTTAGAGGCAGGGGCCGTCTCCTACGAGCAGTACTTC.

This chain connects TRBV30 to TRBJ1-6, with 8 bases matching TRBD1. Germline V gene sequence: CDR1 GTSNPN, CDR2 SVGIG (reference sequence). V lost 3 bases and J lost 4; bases outside the gene matches: 11. This CDR3 has 17 residues. As DNA, the CDR3 is TGTGCCTGGAGCGTATCTCGGACAGGGACTTATAATTCACCCCTCCACTTT. It specifies CAWSVSRTGTYNSPLHF.

The CDR3 nucleotides read TGTGCCAGCAGCTTAGGACTAGCGGGAGTCTCCTACGAGCAGTACTTC. Its translation: CASSLGLAGVSYEQYF. The rearrangement uses TRBV7-9 and TRBJ2-7; 12 bases fit TRBD2. The CDR3 spans 16 residues. Germline CDR1 is SEHNR and CDR2 is FQNEAQ (reference sequence). Trimming removed 1 base from V and 0 bases from J; junction bases left unmatched: 1.

The chain recombines TRBV5-6 with TRBJ2-1, with a weak D call TRBD1 (6 bases). Germline-derived CDR1 and CDR2 are SGHDT and YYEEEE. The CDR3 totals 13 residues. Deletions cut 1 base from V and 8 bases from J, with 10 bases between. In DNA form, the CDR3 reads TGTGCCAGCAGCTTGTGGACAGTCGATGAGCAGTTCTTC. This encodes CASSLWTVDEQFF.